The present T cell receptor (beta chain) was sequenced within a study of T cell repertoires in cytomegalovirus infection (dated by TCRdb to the late 2010s). As for the study more broadly: The HLA type of each donor mattered for the analysis, because public TCR beta signatures pointed to carriage of CMV infection along with the matching HLA type.

Its CDR3 holds 14 amino acids, cysteine through phenylalanine. This entry keeps only the CDR3 DNA: 42 bases, framed from base 1. Taken from the germline V gene, the CDR1 and CDR2 loops are SGHAT and FQNNGV. The germline ends are 14 bases apart after V is trimmed by 7 bases and J by 5 bases. The instrument given in TCRdb is Illumina HiSeq 1500. In TCRdb, the public reads were trimmed at Q25 with fastp and aligned with MiXCR, with productive beta chains retained. Entries are consolidated by CDR3 protein sequence, retaining the most common genes and DNA. The table for this sample lists 350,000 to 450,000 distinct CDR3 sequences; roughly 20% of them were counted only once. The ten largest clones represent around 9.3% of the sample. What the work shows at the level of the full study, not this receptor alone: In both this cohort and an independent cohort of 352 donors, the cumulative frequency of public TCR beta family members distinguished carriers of CMV infection plus the relevant HLA type. The ex vivo response was dominated by HLA-C-restricted CMV-specific TCR beta clonotypes, which also provided the single most frequent clonotype in two of eight donors.

Points on this clonotype: Its antigen target is currently unknown. No much larger clone is present one base from it, and per-base qualities are unavailable.

The sample comprised PBMCs. The clonotype was recovered from a human donor in good health (CMV status not recorded). Some clones in this sample may be carry-over from other donors' samples. In this chain, TRBV11-2 is recombined with TRBJ2-2; a tentative D match to TRBD2 spans 5 bases. The CDR3 region: CASIWRPGTGELFF. The DNA sequence reads TGTGCCAGCATTTGGAGGCCGGGGACCGGGGAGCTGTTTTTT.